The 21 T cell receptor beta chains given below trace back to one sample, sequenced in a study of blood T cell repertoires in COVID-19. Profiling relied on immunoSEQ multiplex PCR, and the TCRdb table lists in-frame clones only, not all of them. The sample has 200,000 or so clones, about 86% seen once; the top ten hold roughly 1.3%. Sequencing was carried out using PBMCs or T cells enriched from blood (not recorded which). Source of these receptors: a woman between 40 and 55 years old with acute COVID-19.

The chain has TRBV19 and TRBJ1-5; D is uncertain. Germline lookup yields CDR1 LNHDA and CDR2 SQIVND (reference sequence). This CDR3 has 15 amino acids. Trimming stripped 7 bases from V and 5 bases from J, with 18 bases between. CDR3 region: CASKETLSGDQPQHF. The DNA of the CDR3 is TGTGCCAGTAAAGAGACACTTTCCGGGGATCAGCCCCAGCATTTT. Supplemented by reference TRBV19 and TRBJ1-5, the full variable domain reads DGGITQSPKYLFRKEGQNVTLSCEQNLNHDAMYWYRQDPGQGLRLIYYSQIVNDFQKGDIAEGYSVSREKKESFPLTVTSAQKNPTAFYLCASKETLSGDQPQHFGDGTRLSIL.

CDR3 nucleotide sequence: TGTGCCAGCAGGCCCGGGACAGGCGGCTATGGCTACACCTTC. This encodes CASRPGTGGYGYTF. The chain has TRBV28 and TRBJ1-2; TRBD1 agrees at 8 bases. After removal of 6 bases from V and 4 bases from J, the junction contained 7 bases not matched to a gene. Germline V gene sequence: CDR1 MDHEN, CDR2 SYDVKM. The CDR3 covers 14 residues.

The rearrangement uses TRBV19 and TRBJ1-6; a possible D gene is TRBD1 (5 bases). Deletions cut 5 bases from V and 1 base from J, with 9 bases between. The CDR3 is made up of 15 amino acids. The V gene's germline CDR1 is LNHDA and CDR2 SQIVND (reference sequence). The CDR3 region is CASSPGGSYNSPLHF. The DNA for the CDR3 is TGTGCCAGTAGTCCTGGGGGGTCCTATAATTCACCCCTCCACTTT.

The rearrangement joins TRBV9 to TRBJ2-7; D not certain. V was pared by 6 bases and J by 6 bases, with 16 bases between. The CDR3 runs to 13 residues. From germline, CDR1 is SGDLS and CDR2 YYNGEE. This CDR3 reads CASTTTPSGEQYF. The CDR3 DNA sequence: TGTGCCAGCACCACTACGCCTTCGGGCGAGCAGTACTTC. The full variable domain, rest sourced from reference TRBV9 and TRBJ2-7, is DSGVTQTPKHLITATGQRVTLRCSPRSGDLSVYWYQQSLDQGLQFLIQYYNGEERAKGNILERFSAQQFPDLHSELNLSSLELGDSALYFCASTTTPSGEQYFGPGTRLTVT.

This clone appeared a single time. The V and J genes are TRBV10-3 and TRBJ2-3; TRBD1 agrees at 7 bases. The CDR3 length is 14 residues. Germline V lookup: CDR1 ENHRY, CDR2 SYGVKD. V was pared by 2 bases and J by 3 bases, with 2 bases of the junction left unmatched. CDR3 protein: CAISEDRVTDTQYF. The CDR3 DNA reads as TGTGCCATCAGTGAGGACAGGGTGACAGATACGCAGTATTTT.

This chain links TRBV15 with TRBJ1-1; no firm D call. The CDR3 is 13 residues long. The germline V and J ends were trimmed by 3 bases and 1 base, with 6 bases remaining between them. CDR1 is LNHNV, CDR2 YYDKDF, per germline (reference sequence). CDR3 bases: TGTGCCACCAGCAGGGCTCAGAACACTGAAGCTTTCTTT. It translates to CATSRAQNTEAFF. The complete variable domain, with remaining parts taken from reference TRBV15 and TRBJ1-1, reads DAMVIQNPRYQVTQFGKPVTLSCSQTLNHNVMYWYQQKSSQAPKLLFHYYDKDFNNEADTPDNFQSRRPNTSFCFLDIRSPGLGDTAMYLCATSRAQNTEAFFGQGTRLTVV.

The rearrangement uses TRBV3-1 (or the pseudogene TRBV3-2) and TRBJ1-5; the D is unclear. The germline V gene encodes CDR1 LGHDT and CDR2 YNNKEL (reference sequence). This CDR3 has 14 amino acids. The V end lost 5 bases, the J end lost 10 bases, and 18 bases lay between the germline ends. CDR3 coding DNA: TGTGCCAGCAGCGAGGGAACGGCCAGACAACCCCAGCATTTT. Protein: CASSEGTARQPQHF.

This sequence joins TRBV7-2 and TRBJ1-5; 9 positions match TRBD1. CDR1 and CDR2 from the germline V gene are SGHTA and FQGNSA. This CDR3 is 13 amino acids long. The V and J ends lost 6 bases and 7 bases, in that order; junction bases with no gene match: 4. The CDR3 loop reads CASSRDREQPQHF. The CDR3 DNA is TGTGCCAGCAGTCGGGACAGGGAACAGCCCCAGCATTTT. Full variable domain (missing parts from reference TRBV7-2 and TRBJ1-5): GAGVSQSPSNKVTEKGKDVELRCDPISGHTALYWYRQSLGQGLEFLIYFQGNSAPDKSGLPSDRFSAERTGGSVSTLTIQRTQQEDSAVYLCASSRDREQPQHFGDGTRLSIL.

The genes are TRBV18 and TRBJ2-4; D gene unclear. The CDR3 loop spans 17 amino acids. Germline V gives CDR1 KGHSH, CDR2 LQKENI. Deletions cut 0 bases from V and 4 bases from J, with 16 bases between. CDR3: CASSPPREASIKNIQYF. The CDR3 DNA follows: TGTGCCAGCTCACCACCTCGAGAGGCAAGCATAAAAAACATTCAGTACTTC.

The gene calls are TRBV28 and TRBJ2-5, with 13 bases lining up with TRBD2. Germline V gene data show CDR1 as MDHEN and CDR2 as SYDVKM. The CDR3 is 19 residues long. The J segment lost 3 bases and the V segment lost 2 bases, leaving 12 bases of the junction unmatched. CDR3 protein: CASSLGDLFGLAGEETQYF. In nucleotides, the CDR3 is TGTGCCAGCAGTTTAGGGGACCTGTTCGGACTAGCGGGGGAAGAGACCCAGTACTTC.

The rearrangement uses TRBV10-3 and TRBJ1-1, with TRBD1 matching 7 bases. CDR3 size: 15 residues. Germline assignment: CDR1 ENHRY and CDR2 SYGVKD. The V gene end was trimmed by 4 bases and the J gene end by 1 base; junction bases not matched to a gene: 6. CDR3 bases: TGTGCCATCAGTGCCGCAGGGGGGAAGAACACTGAAGCTTTCTTT. This encodes CAISAAGGKNTEAFF.

The rearrangement joins TRBV6-2 or TRBV6-3 to TRBJ1-6, with TRBD1 matching 8 bases. The CDR3 consists of 14 residues. Germline V CDR1 and CDR2: MNHEY, SVGEGT. V shed 2 bases and J 10 bases; nucleotides not matched to a gene: 4. The chain's CDR3 is CASSYQGANSPLHF. CDR3 DNA: TGTGCCAGCAGTTACCAGGGGGCGAACTCACCCCTCCACTTT.

The chain joins TRBV7-2 to TRBJ2-3, with no clear D. Germline CDR1 is SGHTA and CDR2 is FQGNSA. The germline V and J ends were trimmed by 1 base and 1 base, with 9 bases remaining between them. CDR3 size: 15 residues. The CDR3 is CASSLGSAGTDTQYF. The CDR3 DNA reads as TGTGCCAGCAGCTTAGGGTCCGCGGGCACAGATACGCAGTATTTT. The whole variable domain, filled in from reference TRBV7-2 and TRBJ2-3, reads GAGVSQSPSNKVTEKGKDVELRCDPISGHTALYWYRQSLGQGLEFLIYFQGNSAPDKSGLPSDRFSAERTGGSVSTLTIQRTQQEDSAVYLCASSLGSAGTDTQYFGPGTRLTVL.

The chain joins TRBV28 to TRBJ2-1, with 7 bases that match TRBD2. The length of the CDR3 is 15 residues. J gave up 2 bases and V 7 bases, and 8 bases lay outside the gene matches. The germline V gene encodes CDR1 MDHEN and CDR2 SYDVKM. In nucleotides, the CDR3 is TGTGCCAGCACCATAGGGAGGGTAGCCTACAATGAGCAGTTCTTC. It is translated as CASTIGRVAYNEQFF.

V is TRBV2 and J is TRBJ2-3, with 8 bases identical to TRBD1. The CDR3 length is 15 residues. V was pared by 7 bases and J by 4 bases, with 10 bases of the junction left unmatched. Germline V gene lookup returns CDR1 SNHLY and CDR2 FYNNEI. In DNA, the CDR3 is TGTGCCAGCACCTTCGGGACAGGTGCTTCAGATACGCAGTATTTT. Its translation is CASTFGTGASDTQYF.

The V call is TRBV7-2, the J call TRBJ2-7, with 7 bases matching TRBD2. Germline V gene sequence: CDR1 SGHTA, CDR2 FQGNSA. CDR3 size: 13 residues. With V trimmed by 4 bases and J by 4 bases, 4 bases remained unmatched. The CDR3 nucleotides are TGTGCCAGCAGCTCAACGGGGGGTTACGAGCAGTACTTC. Protein product: CASSSTGGYEQYF.

V is TRBV27 and J is TRBJ1-5, with D possibly TRBD1 on 5 matching bases. Trimming removed 5 bases at V and 4 bases at J, with 9 bases between. Germline CDR1 reads MNHEY; CDR2 reads SMNVEV (reference sequence). This CDR3 region has 13 residues. Written as DNA, the CDR3 is TGTGCCAGCAGTGTCGACAGAAATCAGCCCCAGCATTTT. As protein: CASSVDRNQPQHF.

The DNA for the CDR3 is TGTGCCAGCAGAAAGGTGCTAGCGGGAGTCAGCGAGCAGTACTTC. This gives the protein CASRKVLAGVSEQYF. The chain couples TRBV7-2 to TRBJ2-7, with 10 bases identical to TRBD2. CDR3 length equals 15 residues. The V segment lost 6 bases and the J segment 6 bases; nucleotides outside the gene matches: 11. The germline gives CDR1 SGHTA, CDR2 FQGNSA.

The chain is built from TRBV30 and TRBJ1-2; the D is unclear. The CDR3 extends over 13 amino acids. Trimming took off 0 bases at V and 5 bases at J, with 10 bases between the two ends. The V gene's germline CDR1 is GTSNPN and CDR2 SVGIG (reference sequence). DNA for the CDR3: TGTGCCTGGAGTGTAGCATCTTCATATGGCTACACCTTC. Translating gives CAWSVASSYGYTF.

The CDR3, as DNA: TGTGCCAGTAGTACCAGGGCGGGGGCTACTAATGAAAAACTGTTTTTT. Translating gives CASSTRAGATNEKLFF. The chain employs TRBV19 and TRBJ1-4; a weak D match, TRBD1 (6 bases). The CDR3 extends over 16 amino acids. Germline-derived CDR1 and CDR2 are LNHDA and SQIVND (reference sequence). V lost 4 bases and J lost 2, with 14 bases in between. Combining the CDR3 with reference TRBV19 and TRBJ1-4 gives the whole variable domain DGGITQSPKYLFRKEGQNVTLSCEQNLNHDAMYWYRQDPGQGLRLIYYSQIVNDFQKGDIAEGYSVSREKKESFPLTVTSAQKNPTAFYLCASSTRAGATNEKLFFGSGTQLSVL.

The V gene is TRBV4-3, the J gene TRBJ1-2; D is perhaps TRBD1 (6 bases). From germline, CDR1 is LGHNA and CDR2 YSLEER. Trimming left V 0 bases short and J 4 bases short, with 12 bases between. The CDR3 runs 15 residues. CDR3 sequence: CASSQDSGVGYGYTF. The CDR3 DNA follows: TGCGCCAGCAGCCAAGATTCAGGGGTGGGCTATGGCTACACCTTC.